This TCR beta chain appears in the sequencing data of a study of T cell repertoires in cytomegalovirus infection. Whole-study results and caveats: Within the response measured ex vivo, HLA-C-restricted CMV-specific TCR beta clonotypes were dominant.

This clonotype was recorded at least ten times. What it recognizes is unknown. The CDR3 consists of 16 residues. The V and J ends lost 1 base and 7 bases respectively, with 17 bases between them. Germline V gene data show CDR1 as DFQATT and CDR2 as SNEGSKA (reference sequence). MiXCR, run by TCRdb on the reads, gives a single entry per CDR3 protein. Among under 350,000 distinct CDR3 sequences listed, roughly 9.5% were seen once. The specimen was PBMCs. V gene TRBV20-1 combines with J gene TRBJ1-6; tentatively, D is TRBD1 (6 bases). This TCR was recovered from a human donor in good health (CMV status not recorded). Some clones in this sample may be carry-over from other donors' samples. The CDR3: CSARVGQIRGNSPLHF. The CDR3 DNA sequence: TGCAGTGCTAGAGTGGGACAAATCCGGGGAAATTCACCCCTCCACTTT.